The entry below describes one T cell receptor beta chain. This clonotype was observed a handful of times. Its binding antigen is unknown. No base quality information exists; no much larger clone differs at one position. V lost 5 bases and J lost 0 bases, and the count of bases not matched to a germline gene is 5. CDR1 and CDR2 are read off the germline V gene as SGHTA and FQGNSA. Inclusive of the bounding cysteine and phenylalanine, the CDR3 is 15 residues long. The retained sequence is limited to the CDR3, 45 bases, with the frame set at the first base. The source of the sample is a study of identical twins (dated by TCRdb to 2016 to 2018). As for the study more broadly: To test whether fetal clonotypes persist, this study deep-sequenced TCR alpha and beta repertoires from monozygotic twins, from unrelated adults of various ages, and from cord blood. To rule out contamination, replicate twin experiments were performed at different times with different library preparation protocols. Beyond this particular receptor, the publication reports: Fewer insertions were carried by abundant cord blood beta clonotypes, a similar but weaker trend appeared in young adult naive repertoires, and no such trend appeared in memory repertoires. Excess twin sharing in beta out-of-frame sequences was weaker because fewer shared sequences lowered the signal-to-noise ratio. In monozygotic twins, recombination models systematically underestimated out-of-frame TCR alpha sharing, but the models matched the sharing seen between unrelated individuals. Compared with coincidental sharing between unrelated individuals, out-of-frame TCR alpha sequences shared between twins had an excess of sequences with low generation probability. Because the same donors could not be followed over many years, the conclusions depended on cross-sectional statistical analysis. Zero-insertion analyses could be partly confounded by invariant T cells such as MAIT and iNKT, though diverse VJ usage argued against such confounding for most clonotypes.

Only healthy Caucasian donors were included. Three pairs of female monozygotic twins, all aged 18 to 29 years, made up the twin cohort. Positive isolation kits from Invitrogen were used to isolate the CD4+ and CD8+ T cell populations. The library was made by 5' RACE. Sequencing instrument: Illumina HiSeq 2000. Template switching added a universal primer binding site, and the final cDNA carried a unique molecular identifier that allowed TCR cDNA molecules to be counted accurately. Specific primers in the conserved constant-segment region were used to synthesize first-strand cDNA for the TCR alpha and beta chains. To control for contamination, every cDNA library carried two barcodes: a SMART-Mk sample barcode plus Illumina barcodes. TruSeq adapter sequences and Illumina sample barcodes were added in two successive PCR steps. The Illumina HiSeq platform was used with custom primers to sequence TCR alpha and beta cDNA libraries. In the paper's pipeline: MiGEC processed the raw reads to extract unique molecular identifiers, while MiXCR was used to determine the CDR3 positions. Recombination models were inferred per individual with the repgenHMM and IGoR tools using an EM algorithm. The tcR package in R was used for shared clonotype analysis, with sharing normalized by the product of cloneset sizes. Out-of-frame nonproductive sequences were analyzed to study raw recombination free of thymic and clonal selection effects. The public reads were reanalyzed by TCRdb: fastp trimming at Q25, MiXCR alignment, in-frame beta chains only. Rows are combined by CDR3 protein, so each entry shows the most common genes and DNA. The V and J calls follow TCRdb's processing rather than the paper's. In this sample the table shows around 480,000 distinct CDR3 sequences, 14% of which occur a single time. Of the sample, 0.5% to 0.65% is held by the ten largest clones.

These records were also assigned to another study, of yellow fever vaccine responses in identical twins. According to the second study: The authors reported that the T cell response to vaccination in identical twins appeared partly convergent and partly personalized. The study precisely tracked vaccine-responding T cell clones in identical twins.

The receptor's source is a woman under 30 in good health. The chain employs TRBV7-2 and TRBJ2-3; 7 of the junction bases match TRBD2. The sequenced material came from CD4+ T cells sorted from blood. The nucleotide sequence reads as follows: TGTGCCAGCAGCCCTAGCGGCCGTAGCACAGATACGCAGTATTTT. Its translation reads: CASSPSGRSTDTQYF. The entire variable domain, with the stretches around the CDR3 drawn from the reference TRBV7-2 and TRBJ2-3 proteins, is GAGVSQSPSNKVTEKGKDVELRCDPISGHTALYWYRQSLGQGLEFLIYFQGNSAPDKSGLPSDRFSAERTGGSVSTLTIQRTQQEDSAVYLCASSPSGRSTDTQYFGPGTRLTVL.